This TCR beta chain was sequenced during a study of blood T cells in healthy people across ages. Study observations and caveats: The study found more naive CD4+ cells and higher diversity in long-lived than aged donors. Percentage of naive T cells showed a strong correlation with TCR beta diversity.

The CDR3 runs to 15 residues. The ends were cut back, 0 bases at V and 5 bases at J, with 15 bases in the middle. Per the germline V gene, CDR1 is DFQATT and CDR2 is SNEGSKA (reference sequence). Through a sample-barcoded 5' primer and a J-beta primer mix, a second PCR was run for roughly 6 to 12 cycles. MiXCR, run by TCRdb on the 5' RACE reads, gives a single entry per CDR3 protein. There are about 720,000 distinct CDR3 sequences in the sample; 22% occur only once, and about 22% lies in the top ten. Every donor provided around 9.3 milliliters of peripheral blood. Only a few counts were recorded for this clonotype. Its target is not known.

Sequencing was carried out using blood. The chain has TRBV20-1 and TRBJ2-3; tentatively, D is TRBD1 (6 bases). The TCR was taken from an older man in good health. CDR3 protein: CSAREKTGYGDTQYF. CDR3 DNA: TGCAGTGCTAGAGAAAAAACAGGGTACGGAGATACGCAGTATTTT.